This entry describes one TCR beta chain. Its antigen is unknown. The data are from a study of CD8+ T cells in alopecia areata. Study conclusions and caveats: Among the cells sequenced in scalp samples are also the resident alphabeta T cells of normal skin.

The authors extracted RNA and reverse transcribed it into cDNA as the sequencing template. The data were produced by immunoSEQ multiplex PCR, yet TCRdb's version contains in-frame clones alone and is incomplete. Among 110,000 to 150,000 clones listed, nearly 55% were seen once. Treatment in this sample: oral pan-JAK inhibitor, 5-10 mg twice daily. Germline V gene lookup returns CDR1 SGHNT and CDR2 YYREEE (reference sequence). After removal of 5 bases from V and 6 bases from J, the junction contained 11 bases not matched to a gene. The CDR3 is 14 amino acids. The sample in question was CD8+ T cells sorted from blood, obtained at week 4, from a patient treated with tofacitinib. The sequence was collected from a human donor with alopecia areata. This chain links TRBV5-4 with TRBJ2-7; TRBD1 aligns across 7 bases. The CDR3 nucleotides read TGTGCCAGCAGTTCGGACAGGTACACTTCCGAGCAGTACTTC. Amino acid sequence: CASSSDRYTSEQYF.